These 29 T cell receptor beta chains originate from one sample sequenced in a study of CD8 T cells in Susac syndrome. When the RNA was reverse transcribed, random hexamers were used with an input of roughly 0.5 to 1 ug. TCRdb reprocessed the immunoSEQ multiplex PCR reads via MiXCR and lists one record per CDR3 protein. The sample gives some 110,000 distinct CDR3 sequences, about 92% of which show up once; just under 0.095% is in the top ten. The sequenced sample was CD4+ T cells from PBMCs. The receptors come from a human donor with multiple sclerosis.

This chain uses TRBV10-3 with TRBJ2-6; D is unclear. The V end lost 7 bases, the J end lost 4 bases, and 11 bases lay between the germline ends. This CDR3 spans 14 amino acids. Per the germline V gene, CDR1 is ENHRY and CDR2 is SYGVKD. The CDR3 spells CAINQAPGANVLTF. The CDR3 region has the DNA TGTGCCATCAACCAGGCCCCCGGGGCCAACGTCCTGACTTTC.

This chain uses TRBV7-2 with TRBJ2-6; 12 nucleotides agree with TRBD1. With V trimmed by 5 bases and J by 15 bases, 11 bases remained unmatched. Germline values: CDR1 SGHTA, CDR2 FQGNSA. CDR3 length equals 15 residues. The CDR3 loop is CASSLSGTGGVDLTF. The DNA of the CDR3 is TGTGCCAGCAGCCTTTCCGGGACAGGGGGCGTCGACCTGACTTTC.

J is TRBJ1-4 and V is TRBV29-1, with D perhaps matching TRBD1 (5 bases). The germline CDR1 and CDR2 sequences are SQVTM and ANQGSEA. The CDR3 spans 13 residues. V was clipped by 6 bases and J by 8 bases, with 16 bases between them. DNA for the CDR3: TGCAGCGTGCGGAGGCCCCCAGGGGAAAAACTGTTTTTT. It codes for CSVRRPPGEKLFF.

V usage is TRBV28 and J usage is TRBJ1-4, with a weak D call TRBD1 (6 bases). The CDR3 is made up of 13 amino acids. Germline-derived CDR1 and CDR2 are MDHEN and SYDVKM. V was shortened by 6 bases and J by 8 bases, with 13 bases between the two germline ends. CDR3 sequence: CASRQTGTEKLFF. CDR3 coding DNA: TGTGCCAGCAGACAAACAGGGACAGAAAAACTGTTTTTT.

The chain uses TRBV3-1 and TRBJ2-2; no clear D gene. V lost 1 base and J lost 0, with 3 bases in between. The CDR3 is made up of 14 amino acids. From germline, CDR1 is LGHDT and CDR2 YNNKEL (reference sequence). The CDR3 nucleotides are TGTGCCAGCAGCCAAGCGGCGAACACCGGGGAGCTGTTTTTT. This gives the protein CASSQAANTGELFF.

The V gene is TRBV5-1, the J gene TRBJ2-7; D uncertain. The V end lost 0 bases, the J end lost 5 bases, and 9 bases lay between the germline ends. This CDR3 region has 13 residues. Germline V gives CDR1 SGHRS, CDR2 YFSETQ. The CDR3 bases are TGCGCCAGCAGCTTGGTCAAAGGGAACGAGCAGTACTTC. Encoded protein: CASSLVKGNEQYF.

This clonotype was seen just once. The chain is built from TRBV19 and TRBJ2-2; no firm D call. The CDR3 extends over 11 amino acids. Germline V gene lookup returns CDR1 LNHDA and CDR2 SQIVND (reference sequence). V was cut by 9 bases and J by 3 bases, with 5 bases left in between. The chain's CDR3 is CASTDTGELFF. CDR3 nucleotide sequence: TGTGCCAGCACGGACACCGGGGAGCTGTTTTTT.

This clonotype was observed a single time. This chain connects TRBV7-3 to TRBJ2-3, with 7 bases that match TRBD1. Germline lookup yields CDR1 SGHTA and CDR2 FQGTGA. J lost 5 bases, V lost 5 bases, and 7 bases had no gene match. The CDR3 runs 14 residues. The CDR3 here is CASSRGGVGDTQYF. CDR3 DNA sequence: TGTGCCAGCAGCCGAGGGGGCGTTGGAGATACGCAGTATTTT.

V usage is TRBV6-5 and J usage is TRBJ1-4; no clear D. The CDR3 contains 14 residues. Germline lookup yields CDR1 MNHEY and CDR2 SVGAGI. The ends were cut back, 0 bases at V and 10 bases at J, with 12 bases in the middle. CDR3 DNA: TGTGCCAGCAGTTACTCGATATCCCCGGGAAAACTGTTTTTT. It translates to CASSYSISPGKLFF.

The CDR3 spells CASSLADRRAEAFF. The CDR3 region has the DNA TGTGCCAGCAGTTTAGCGGACCGGCGGGCTGAAGCTTTCTTT. V and J are TRBV12-3 or TRBV12-4 and TRBJ1-1; D gene ambiguous. Deletions cut 0 bases from V and 6 bases from J, with 11 bases between. The CDR3 runs 14 residues.

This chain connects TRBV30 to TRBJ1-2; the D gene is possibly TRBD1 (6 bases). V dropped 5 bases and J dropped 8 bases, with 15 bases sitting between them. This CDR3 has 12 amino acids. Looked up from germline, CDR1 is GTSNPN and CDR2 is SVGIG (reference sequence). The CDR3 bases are TGTGCCTGGGCCCAGGGGCGAGGAGGCTACACCTTC. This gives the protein CAWAQGRGGYTF. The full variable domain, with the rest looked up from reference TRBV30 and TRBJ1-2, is SQTIHQWPATLVQPVGSPLSLECTVEGTSNPNLYWYRQAAGRGLQLLFYSVGIGQISSEVPQNLSASRPQDRQFILSSKKLLLSDSGFYLCAWAQGRGGYTFGSGTRLTVV.

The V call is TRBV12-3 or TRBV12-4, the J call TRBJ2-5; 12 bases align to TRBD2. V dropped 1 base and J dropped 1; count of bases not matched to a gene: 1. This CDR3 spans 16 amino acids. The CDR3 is CASSLELAGGQETQYF. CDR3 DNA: TGTGCCAGCAGTTTAGAACTAGCGGGGGGCCAAGAGACCCAGTACTTC.

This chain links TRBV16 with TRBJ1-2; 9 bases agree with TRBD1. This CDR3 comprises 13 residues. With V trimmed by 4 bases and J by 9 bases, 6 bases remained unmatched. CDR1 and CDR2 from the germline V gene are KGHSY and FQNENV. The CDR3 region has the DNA TGTGCCAGCAGCCTACGGACAGGGGACCGCTACACCTTC. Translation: CASSLRTGDRYTF.

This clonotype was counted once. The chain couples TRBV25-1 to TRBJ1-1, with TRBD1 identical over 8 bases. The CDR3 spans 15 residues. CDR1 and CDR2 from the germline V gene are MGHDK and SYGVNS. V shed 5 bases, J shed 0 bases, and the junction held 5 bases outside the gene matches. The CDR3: CASSRTGSLNTEAFF. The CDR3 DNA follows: TGTGCCAGCAGTAGGACAGGGAGCCTGAACACTGAAGCTTTCTTT. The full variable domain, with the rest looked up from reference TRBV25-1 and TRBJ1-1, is EADIYQTPRYLVIGTGKKITLECSQTMGHDKMYWYQQDPGMELHLIHYSYGVNSTEKGDLSSESTVSRIRTEHFPLTLESARPSHTSQYLCASSRTGSLNTEAFFGQGTRLTVV.

The CDR3 sequence: CASSFRPRDRGYDEQFF. DNA for the CDR3: TGCGCCAGCAGCTTCAGACCCCGGGACAGGGGTTACGATGAGCAGTTCTTC. The chain uses TRBV5-1 and TRBJ2-1; the match to TRBD1 covers 10 bases. Germline V gives CDR1 SGHRS, CDR2 YFSETQ. The CDR3 runs to 17 residues. Trimming at V came to 2 bases and at J to 8 bases, leaving 13 bases not matched to a gene.

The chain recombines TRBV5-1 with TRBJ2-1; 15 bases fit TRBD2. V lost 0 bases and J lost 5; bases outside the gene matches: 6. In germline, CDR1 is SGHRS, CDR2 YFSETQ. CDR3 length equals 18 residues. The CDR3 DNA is TGCGCCAGCAGCTTGGCGGGACTAGCGGGGGGACTTAACAATGAGCAGTTCTTC. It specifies CASSLAGLAGGLNNEQFF. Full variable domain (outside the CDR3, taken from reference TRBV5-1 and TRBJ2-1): KAGVTQTPRYLIKTRGQQVTLSCSPISGHRSVSWYQQTPGQGLQFLFEYFSETQRNKGNFPGRFSGRQFSNSRSEMNVSTLELGDSALYLCASSLAGLAGGLNNEQFFGPGTRLTVL.

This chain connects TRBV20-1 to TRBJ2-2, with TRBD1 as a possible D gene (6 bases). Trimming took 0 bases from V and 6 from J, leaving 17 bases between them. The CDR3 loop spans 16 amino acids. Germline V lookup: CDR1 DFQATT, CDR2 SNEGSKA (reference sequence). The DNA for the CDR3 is TGCAGTGCTAGAGATATTATCCAGGGGAAAGCCGGGGAGCTGTTTTTT. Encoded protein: CSARDIIQGKAGELFF.

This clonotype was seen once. The CDR3 DNA sequence: TGTGCCAGCAGCGTAGCTATACAGATGAACACTGAAGCTTTCTTT. Translated: CASSVAIQMNTEAFF. This chain uses TRBV9 with TRBJ1-1; no reliable D call. This CDR3 spans 15 amino acids. The V and J ends lost 0 bases and 0 bases respectively, with 9 bases between them. Germline lookup yields CDR1 SGDLS and CDR2 YYNGEE.

Here the CDR3 reads CASSYMGKLFF. CDR3 sequence (DNA): TGTGCCAGCAGTTACATGGGAAAACTGTTTTTT. This chain connects TRBV6-5 to TRBJ1-4; D gene uncertain. Trimming took off 2 bases at V and 10 bases at J, with 5 bases between the two ends. Looked up from germline, CDR1 is MNHEY and CDR2 is SVGAGI. CDR3 length: 11 residues.

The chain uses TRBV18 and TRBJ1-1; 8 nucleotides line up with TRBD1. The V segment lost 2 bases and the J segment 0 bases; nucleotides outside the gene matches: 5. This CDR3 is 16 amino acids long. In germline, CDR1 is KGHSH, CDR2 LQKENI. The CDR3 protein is CASSPVQGEMNTEAFF. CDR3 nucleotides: TGTGCCAGCTCACCAGTACAGGGGGAAATGAACACTGAAGCTTTCTTT.

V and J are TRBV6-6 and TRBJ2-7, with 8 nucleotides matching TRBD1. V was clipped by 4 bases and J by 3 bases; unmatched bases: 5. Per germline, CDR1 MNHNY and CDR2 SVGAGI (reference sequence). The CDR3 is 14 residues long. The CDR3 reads CASSSGQGSYEQYF. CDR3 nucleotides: TGTGCCAGCAGTTCAGGACAGGGAAGCTACGAGCAGTACTTC.

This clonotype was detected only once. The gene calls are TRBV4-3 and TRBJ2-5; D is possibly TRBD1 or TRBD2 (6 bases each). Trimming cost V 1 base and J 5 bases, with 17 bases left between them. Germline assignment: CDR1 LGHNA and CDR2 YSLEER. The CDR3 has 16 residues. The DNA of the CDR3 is TGCGCCAGCAGCCAAGTCCTCCCGGGGGCAAGGGAGACCCAGTACTTC. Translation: CASSQVLPGARETQYF.

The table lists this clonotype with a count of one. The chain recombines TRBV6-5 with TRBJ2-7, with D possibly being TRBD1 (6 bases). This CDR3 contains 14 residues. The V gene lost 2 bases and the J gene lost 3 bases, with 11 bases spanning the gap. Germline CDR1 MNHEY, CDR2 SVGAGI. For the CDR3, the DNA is TGTGCCAGCAGTTACCTGGGACAACTCTACGAGCAGTACTTC. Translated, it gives CASSYLGQLYEQYF.

CDR3: CAISESARDSYEQYF. CDR3 in DNA: TGTGCCATCAGTGAGTCGGCAAGGGACTCCTACGAGCAGTACTTC. This chain connects TRBV10-3 to TRBJ2-7, with D uncertain. CDR1 and CDR2 (germline): ENHRY, SYGVKD. This CDR3 has 15 residues. V lost 0 bases to trimming and J lost 0 bases, with 9 bases between them.

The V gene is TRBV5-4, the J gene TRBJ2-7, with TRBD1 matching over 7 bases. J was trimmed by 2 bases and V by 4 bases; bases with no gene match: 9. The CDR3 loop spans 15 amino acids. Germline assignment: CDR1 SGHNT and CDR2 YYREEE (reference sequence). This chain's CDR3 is CASSPQGSVPYEQYF. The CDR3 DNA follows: TGTGCCAGCAGCCCACAGGGGTCAGTGCCCTACGAGCAGTACTTC.

The CDR3 protein is CSVYNPEAFF. Here the CDR3 DNA reads TGCAGCGTTTATAACCCTGAAGCTTTCTTT. The V and J genes are TRBV29-1 and TRBJ1-1, with D unresolved. The CDR3 sequence is 10 residues long. The germline V and J ends were trimmed by 5 bases and 6 bases, with 7 bases remaining between them. Germline V gene sequence: CDR1 SQVTM, CDR2 ANQGSEA. Based on the CDR3 plus reference TRBV29-1 and TRBJ1-1, the full variable domain is SAVISQKPSRDICQRGTSLTIQCQVDSQVTMMFWYRQQPGQSLTLIATANQGSEATYESGFVIDKFPISRPNLTFSTLTVSNMSPEDSSIYLCSVYNPEAFFGQGTRLTVV.

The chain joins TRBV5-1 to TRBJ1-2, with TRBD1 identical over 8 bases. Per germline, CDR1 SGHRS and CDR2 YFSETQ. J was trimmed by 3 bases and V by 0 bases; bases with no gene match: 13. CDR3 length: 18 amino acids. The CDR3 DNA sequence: TGCGCCAGCAGCTTGGACGGGACAGGCTTGAGCGGGGACTATGGCTACACCTTC. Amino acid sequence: CASSLDGTGLSGDYGYTF.

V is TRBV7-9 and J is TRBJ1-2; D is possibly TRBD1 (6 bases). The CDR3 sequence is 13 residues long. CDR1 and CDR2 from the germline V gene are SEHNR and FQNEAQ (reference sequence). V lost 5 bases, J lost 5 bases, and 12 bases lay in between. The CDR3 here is CASSRTEGYGYTF. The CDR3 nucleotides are TGTGCCAGCAGCCGGACAGAGGGGTATGGCTACACCTTC.

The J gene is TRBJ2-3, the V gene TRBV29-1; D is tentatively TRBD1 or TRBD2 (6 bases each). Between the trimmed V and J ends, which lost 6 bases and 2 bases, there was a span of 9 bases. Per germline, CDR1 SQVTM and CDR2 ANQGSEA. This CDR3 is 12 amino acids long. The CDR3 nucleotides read TGCAGCGTGAGGGGGGACACAGATACGCAGTATTTT. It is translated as CSVRGDTDTQYF.